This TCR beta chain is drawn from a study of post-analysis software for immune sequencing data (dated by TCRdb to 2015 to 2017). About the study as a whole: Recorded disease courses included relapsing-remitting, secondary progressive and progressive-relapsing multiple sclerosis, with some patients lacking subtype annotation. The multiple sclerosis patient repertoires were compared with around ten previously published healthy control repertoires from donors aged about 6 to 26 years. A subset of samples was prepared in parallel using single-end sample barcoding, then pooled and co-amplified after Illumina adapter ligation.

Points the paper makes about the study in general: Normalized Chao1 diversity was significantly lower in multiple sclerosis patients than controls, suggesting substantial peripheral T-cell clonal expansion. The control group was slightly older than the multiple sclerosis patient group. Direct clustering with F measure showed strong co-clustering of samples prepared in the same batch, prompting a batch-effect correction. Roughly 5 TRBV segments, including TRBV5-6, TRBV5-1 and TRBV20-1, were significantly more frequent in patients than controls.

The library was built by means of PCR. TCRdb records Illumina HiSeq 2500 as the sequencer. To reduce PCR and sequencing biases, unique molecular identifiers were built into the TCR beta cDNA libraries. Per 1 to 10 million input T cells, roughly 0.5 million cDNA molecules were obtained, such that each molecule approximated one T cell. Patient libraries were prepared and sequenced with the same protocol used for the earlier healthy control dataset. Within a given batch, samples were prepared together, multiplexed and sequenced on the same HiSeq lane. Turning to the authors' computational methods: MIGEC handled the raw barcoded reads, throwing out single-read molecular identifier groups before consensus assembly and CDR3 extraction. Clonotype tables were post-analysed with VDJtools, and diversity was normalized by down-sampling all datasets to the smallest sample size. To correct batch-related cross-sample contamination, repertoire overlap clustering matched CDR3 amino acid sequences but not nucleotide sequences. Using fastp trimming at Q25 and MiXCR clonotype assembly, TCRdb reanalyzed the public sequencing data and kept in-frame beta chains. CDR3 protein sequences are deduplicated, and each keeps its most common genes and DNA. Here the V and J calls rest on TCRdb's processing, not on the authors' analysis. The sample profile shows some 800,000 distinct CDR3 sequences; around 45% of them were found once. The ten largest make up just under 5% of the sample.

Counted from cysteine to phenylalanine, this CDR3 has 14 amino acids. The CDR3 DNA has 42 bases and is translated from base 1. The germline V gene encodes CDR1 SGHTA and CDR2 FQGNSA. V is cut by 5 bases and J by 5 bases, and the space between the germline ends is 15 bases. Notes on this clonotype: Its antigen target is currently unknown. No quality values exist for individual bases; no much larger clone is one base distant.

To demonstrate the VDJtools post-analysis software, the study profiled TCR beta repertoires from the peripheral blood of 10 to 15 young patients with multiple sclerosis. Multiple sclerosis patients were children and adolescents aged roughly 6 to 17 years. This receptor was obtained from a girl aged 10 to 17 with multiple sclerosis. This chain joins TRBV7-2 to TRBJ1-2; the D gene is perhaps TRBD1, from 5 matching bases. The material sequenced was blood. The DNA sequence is TGTGCCAGCAGCCTACAACACGGGACGTATGGCTACACCTTC. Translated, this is CASSLQHGTYGYTF.